This passage covers 20 T cell receptor beta chains from one sample sequenced in a study of T-cell memory formation after mild COVID-19 listed by TCRdb under 2021. The method behind the library was 5' RACE. TCRdb lists the instrument as Illumina NovaSeq 6000. TCRdb reworked the public reads: Q25 trimming with fastp, MiXCR clone assembly, productive beta chains retained. Every distinct CDR3 protein forms one entry, paired with its most common genes and DNA. This sample is represented by fewer than 40,000 distinct CDR3 sequences; 10% to 12% of them were singletons. The top ten constitute roughly 27% of the sample. Sequencing was done on a sample of PBMCs or a T cell subset sorted from them (not recorded which). Receptor source: a man aged 18 to 35 who had mild COVID-19 (a few samples of this study predate the infection). The sample titles of this study are shuffled in the database, so cell type and time point are left out; the donor was told from shared clones.

The table lists this clonotype with a count of one. Since a much larger clone is just one base distant, this may be a read error. The chain uses TRBV6-2 or TRBV6-3 and TRBJ2-6; D is uncertain. The CDR3 is 15 amino acids. Germline loops: CDR1 MNHEY, CDR2 SVGEGT. V was clipped by 6 bases and J by 0 bases, with 9 bases between them. CDR3 coding DNA: TGTGCCAGCAGCCCGTCGTACTCTGGGGCCAACGTCCTGACTTTC. Translation gives CASSPSYSGANVLTF.

This clonotype was detected ten times or more. The chain recombines TRBV4-3 with TRBJ1-1; D unresolved. V lost 1 base and J 1 base, leaving 4 bases between the germline ends. CDR3 length: 13 residues. CDR1 and CDR2 (germline): LGHNA, YSLEER. CDR3 DNA sequence: TGCGCCAGCAGCCAAGCCGGGAACACTGAAGCTTTCTTT. This gives the protein CASSQAGNTEAFF.

This clonotype was seen repeatedly, ten times or more. The J gene is TRBJ2-2, the V gene TRBV7-2; D is perhaps TRBD2 (6 bases). This CDR3 comprises 15 residues. Trimming cost V 2 bases and J 5 bases, with 12 bases left between them. Germline CDR1 and CDR2: SGHTA and FQGNSA. The CDR3 DNA reads TGTGCCAGCAGCTTAAGCGGGCACGCTACCGGGGAGCTGTTTTTT. Amino acid sequence: CASSLSGHATGELFF.

In this sample, this clonotype turned up many times. The chain employs TRBV5-1 and TRBJ1-4; D may be TRBD1 (5 bases). This CDR3 contains 16 residues. Germline CDR1 and CDR2: SGHRS and YFSETQ. V was trimmed by 0 bases and J by 0 bases, leaving 9 bases between them. The CDR3 bases are TGCGCCAGCAGCTTGGGAGGGACCACAACTAATGAAAAACTGTTTTTT. Translated: CASSLGGTTTNEKLFF.

By share of the sample, this clonotype is medium-sized (0.01 to 0.1%). The chain carries TRBV20-1 and TRBJ2-1, with 13 nucleotides matching TRBD2. Germline values: CDR1 DFQATT, CDR2 SNEGSKA (reference sequence). This CDR3 region has 13 residues. The junction had 0 bases not matched to a gene; V was cut back by 1 base and J by 9 bases. The CDR3 here is CSARGLAGGEQFF. CDR3 DNA sequence: TGCAGTGCTAGAGGACTAGCGGGGGGTGAGCAGTTCTTC.

The chain joins TRBV11-2 to TRBJ1-1; D gene uncertain. CDR1 and CDR2 from the germline V gene are SGHAT and FQNNGV. CDR3 length equals 13 residues. The V end was cut by 5 bases, the J end by 7 bases, with 14 bases between. CDR3 region: CASSLGHLLEAFF. The CDR3 region has the DNA TGTGCCAGCAGCCTTGGGCATTTGCTTGAAGCTTTCTTT.

This rearrangement joins TRBV10-3 to TRBJ2-3; 10 bases align to TRBD1. The CDR3 sequence is 16 residues long. The J segment lost 2 bases and the V segment lost 6 bases, leaving 8 bases of the junction unmatched. Germline CDR1 and CDR2: ENHRY and SYGVKD. The CDR3 is CAISSGDRGITDTQYF. The CDR3 DNA sequence: TGTGCCATCAGCTCCGGGGACAGGGGCATCACAGATACGCAGTATTTT.

This clonotype was recorded at least ten times. The chain links TRBV11-2 to TRBJ2-5, with D possibly TRBD2 on 6 matching bases. The V gene's germline CDR1 is SGHAT and CDR2 FQNNGV. V dropped 5 bases and J dropped 4 bases, with 11 bases sitting between them. The CDR3 runs to 13 residues. CDR3 region: CASSQRRGETQYF. The CDR3 DNA follows: TGTGCCAGCAGCCAACGGCGGGGAGAGACCCAGTACTTC.

This clonotype occurred many times. The chain joins TRBV19 to TRBJ2-7; 8 bases map to TRBD2. Trimming took 8 bases from V and 2 from J; bases not matched to a gene: 11. The V gene's germline CDR1 is LNHDA and CDR2 SQIVND (reference sequence). The CDR3 loop spans 15 amino acids. The CDR3 DNA reads as TGTGCCAGTCGCCCCGGGGGGGCCCTCGCCTACGAGCAGTACTTC. Amino acids: CASRPGGALAYEQYF.

This clonotype was seen repeatedly, ten times or more. The V call is TRBV2, the J call TRBJ2-7; D uncertain. Germline V lookup: CDR1 SNHLY, CDR2 FYNNEI. This CDR3 region has 11 residues. Between the trimmed V and J ends, which lost 5 bases and 3 bases, there was a span of 5 bases. The CDR3 spells CASSFSYEQYV. The CDR3 DNA follows: TGTGCCAGCAGTTTTAGCTACGAGCAGTACGTC.

The sample holds many counts of this clonotype. The chain combines TRBV7-2 with TRBJ1-1; possibly TRBD1 for D (5 bases). Germline V gene data show CDR1 as SGHTA and CDR2 as FQGNSA. V shed 5 bases and J shed 1 base, with 14 bases lying between them. The CDR3 runs to 15 residues. DNA for the CDR3: TGTGCCAGCAGCCCGGGACTAGCAAAGAACACTGAAGCTTTCTTT. Protein: CASSPGLAKNTEAFF.

This clonotype was detected only a few times. The gene calls are TRBV27 and TRBJ1-4; D is ambiguous. The germline CDR1 and CDR2 sequences are MNHEY and SMNVEV (reference sequence). There are 13 residues in the CDR3. V was shortened by 2 bases and J by 9 bases, with 10 bases between the two germline ends. The CDR3 sequence is CASSLGPRKKLFF. CDR3 DNA: TGTGCCAGCAGTTTAGGACCGAGGAAAAAACTGTTTTTT.

The chain carries TRBV7-3 and TRBJ2-5, with TRBD2 identical over 10 bases. The CDR3 is 15 residues long. With V trimmed by 6 bases and J by 3 bases, 7 bases remained unmatched. Germline-derived CDR1 and CDR2 are SGHTA and FQGTGA. The CDR3 nucleotides read TGTGCCAGCAGTTTAGCGGGGGGACCGGAAGAGACCCAGTACTTC. Translation: CASSLAGGPEETQYF.

This clonotype occurred many times. The V gene is TRBV20-1, the J gene TRBJ2-1, with 8 bases lining up with TRBD2. CDR3 length equals 16 residues. The J segment lost 0 bases and the V segment lost 5 bases, leaving 9 bases of the junction unmatched. Germline CDR1 reads DFQATT; CDR2 reads SNEGSKA (reference sequence). CDR3 amino acids: CSARGLDGSSYNEQFF. For the CDR3, the DNA is TGCAGTGCTCGGGGACTAGACGGAAGCTCCTACAATGAGCAGTTCTTC.

The chain has TRBV6-5 and TRBJ1-5; D not resolved. There are 15 residues in the CDR3. CDR1 is MNHEY and CDR2 is SVGAGI in the germline V gene. V was cut by 0 bases and J by 1 base, with 7 bases left in between. CDR3 bases: TGTGCCAGCAGTTACTCGAGCCAGAGCAATCAGCCCCAGCATTTT. Protein: CASSYSSQSNQPQHF.

This clonotype was counted at least ten times. V gene TRBV10-3 combines with J gene TRBJ2-3; 8 nucleotides align to TRBD2. The germline gives CDR1 ENHRY, CDR2 SYGVKD. V lost 3 bases and J lost 8; bases outside the gene matches: 13. The CDR3 length is 16 residues. The CDR3, as DNA: TGTGCCATCAGTGACCCAAGCAGCGGGGGTGACGGTACGCAGTATTTT. Protein: CAISDPSSGGDGTQYF.

This clonotype was counted at least ten times. The rearrangement joins TRBV5-1 to TRBJ2-7; D remains ambiguous. Germline V gene lookup returns CDR1 SGHRS and CDR2 YFSETQ. Trimming stripped 4 bases from V and 9 bases from J, with 14 bases between. This CDR3 region has 12 residues. The CDR3 here is CASSPGPKGQYV. CDR3 sequence (DNA): TGCGCCAGCAGCCCAGGACCGAAGGGGCAGTACGTC.

This clonotype has a count of ten or more. The CDR3 here is CSAWDRGTGELFF. CDR3 nucleotide sequence: TGCAGTGCTTGGGACAGGGGCACCGGGGAGCTGTTTTTT. The rearrangement links TRBV20-1 to TRBJ2-2; TRBD1 aligns across 10 bases. The V gene's germline CDR1 is DFQATT and CDR2 SNEGSKA (reference sequence). V lost 5 bases, J lost 4 bases, and 1 base stayed unmatched. This CDR3 spans 13 amino acids.

V is TRBV7-6 and J is TRBJ2-5; 9 nucleotides agree with TRBD1. There are 14 residues in the CDR3. Germline trimming cut 5 bases from V and 2 bases from J; bases unmatched to any gene: 3. Germline V CDR1 and CDR2: SGHVS, FNYEAQ. This CDR3 is CASSHGQGQETQYF. CDR3 sequence (DNA): TGTGCCAGCAGCCACGGACAGGGGCAAGAGACCCAGTACTTC.

In its sample, this clonotype was seen many times. The chain links TRBV20-1 to TRBJ2-2; 7 nucleotides agree with TRBD1. V lost 0 bases, J lost 5 bases, and 9 bases stayed unmatched. In germline, CDR1 is DFQATT, CDR2 SNEGSKA (reference sequence). The CDR3 is 16 amino acids. CDR3 loop: CSARDGGQPMTGELFF. CDR3 sequence (DNA): TGCAGTGCTAGAGATGGGGGACAGCCCATGACCGGGGAGCTGTTTTTT.